A selection of T cell receptor beta chains follows, all from one sample in a study of CD8+ T cells in alopecia areata. Generated by immunoSEQ multiplex PCR, the TCRdb table keeps only in-frame clones and is missing some. The repertoire holds some 160,000 clones, with approximately 65% as singletons. Sample: CD4+ T cells sorted from blood, taken at week 4, from a patient treated with tofacitinib. The receptors come from a human donor with alopecia areata. Both conserved end residues are part of each CDR3. The D gene is left open where the match is weak. Some rows mark clone size as missing; the rest say once, few, many or name a class of expanded clone.

J	D	V	size	DNA	CDR3
TRBJ2-3	NA	TRBV30	few	TGTGCCTGGAGTGTAAACACAGATACGCAGTATTTT	CAWSVNTDTQYF
TRBJ2-2	TRBD1	TRBV30	NA	TGTGCCTGGAGGCGGGACAGGGCTTTCGGGGAGCTGTTTTTT	CAWRRDRAFGELFF
TRBJ2-7	TRBD2	TRBV4-2	NA	TGTGCCAGCAGCCAGGCTTCGGGGGGTGAGCAGTACTTC	CASSQASGGEQYF
TRBJ2-5	NA	TRBV29-1	NA	TGCAGCGTTGGAAAGGACGAAGAGACCCAGTACTTC	CSVGKDEETQYF
TRBJ2-7	NA	TRBV27	NA	TGTGCCAGCAGTTTAAGGCCAGCGGGCCTCGCCTACGAGCAGTACTTC	CASSLRPAGLAYEQYF
TRBJ2-7	NA	TRBV29-1	NA	TGCAGCGTTGCCTCGGCAGCCGACTCCTACGAGCAGTACTTC	CSVASAADSYEQYF
TRBJ2-2	NA	TRBV9	NA	TGTGCCAGCAACAGACCGGGACCGCCTAGCGGGGAGCTGTTTTTT	CASNRPGPPSGELFF
TRBJ1-6	TRBD1	TRBV30	NA	TGTGCCTGGGGGTTAGGGACAGCCGACGATTCACCCCTCCACTTT	CAWGLGTADDSPLHF
TRBJ2-1	NA	TRBV19	NA	TGTGCCAGTTCCGCCCAGGGGACCTACAATGAGCAGTTCTTC	CASSAQGTYNEQFF
TRBJ2-5	NA	TRBV7-9	few	TGTGCCAGCAGCCGTAAAGAGACCCAGTACTTC	CASSRKETQYF
TRBJ1-4	NA	TRBV5-6	NA	TGTGCCAGCAGCCTCAGGGACTGGGATGAAAAACTGTTTTTT	CASSLRDWDEKLFF
TRBJ2-7	NA	TRBV9	NA	TGTGCCAGCAGCGTAGATAGCGGAACATACGAGCAGTACTTC	CASSVDSGTYEQYF
TRBJ2-5	NA	TRBV29-1	once	TGCAGCGGTGGGGGGTGGCTGGAGACCCAGTACTTC	CSGGGWLETQYF
TRBJ2-6	NA	TRBV29-1	few	TGCAGCGTTGGGGCCTCTGGGGCCAACGTCCTGACTTTC	CSVGASGANVLTF
TRBJ1-1	TRBD1	TRBV6-5	NA	TGTGCCAGCAGACCCGACGTAACAGGGGCGGCTGAAGCTTTCTTT	CASRPDVTGAAEAFF
TRBJ2-7	TRBD1	TRBV30	once	TGTGCCTGGGGACAGGCCTACGAGCAGTACTTC	CAWGQAYEQYF
TRBJ2-1	NA	TRBV15	NA	TGTGCCACCAGCGCCATGCGGGCCGAGCAGTTCTTC	CATSAMRAEQFF
TRBJ1-2	NA	TRBV5-1	NA	TGCGCCAGCAGCTTGGATCCAGCTCGGAACTATGGCTACACCTTC	CASSLDPARNYGYTF
TRBJ1-5	NA	TRBV18	NA	TGTGCCAGCTCACCATTCCCTTTGAGGGGAGGGAGCAATCAGCCCCAGCATTTT	CASSPFPLRGGSNQPQHF
TRBJ2-7	TRBD1	TRBV29-1	few	TGCAGCGGGGGACAGGGCGACGAGCAGTACTTC	CSGGQGDEQYF
TRBJ1-5	NA	TRBV6-6	few	TGTGCCAGCACAGCGGGCCTCAATCAGCCCCAGCATTTT	CASTAGLNQPQHF
TRBJ2-6	NA	TRBV29-1	few	TGCAGCGTTGAGTCCGGGGCCAACGTCCTGACTTTC	CSVESGANVLTF
TRBJ1-5	NA	TRBV30	NA	TGTGCCTGGAGTGTAACGTCAGGTAGGACTTTGAGCAATCAGCCCCAGCATTTT	CAWSVTSGRTLSNQPQHF
TRBJ2-5	TRBD2	TRBV13	NA	TGTGCCAGCAGAATCGGGGGGAAGGAAAAGACCCAGTACTTC	CASRIGGKEKTQYF
TRBJ1-5	TRBD1	TRBV2	NA	TGTGCCAGCAGGCTTACAGGGGAACAGCAGCCCCAGCATTTT	CASRLTGEQQPQHF
TRBJ1-2	NA	TRBV6-5	NA	TGTGCCAGCAGCAAGCCGACAGGAAACTATGGCTACACCTTC	CASSKPTGNYGYTF
TRBJ1-1	NA	TRBV30	few	TGTGCCGGGGCGATGGACAGTGAAGCTTTCTTT	CAGAMDSEAFF
TRBJ2-5	NA	TRBV5-1	NA	TGCGCCAGCAGCTCCCAGGCGGCAGTCCAAGAGACCCAGTACTTC	CASSSQAAVQETQYF
TRBJ2-7	TRBD1	TRBV9	NA	TGTGCCAGCAGCCCCGGACAGGGAAACTACGAGCAGTACTTC	CASSPGQGNYEQYF
TRBJ2-1	NA	TRBV5-4	NA	TGTGCCAGCAGCCGGAGGGAGTCTTACAATGAGCAGTTCTTC	CASSRRESYNEQFF
TRBJ1-5	NA	TRBV11-2	NA	TGTGCCAGCAGCCAAGGCGGTACCAATCAGCCCCAGCATTTT	CASSQGGTNQPQHF
TRBJ1-2	NA	TRBV18	NA	TGTGCCAGCTCACCACAGGGCGAGCGTGGCTACACCTTC	CASSPQGERGYTF
TRBJ2-5	NA	TRBV7-9	few	TGTGCCAGCAGCGGGACTCACCAAGAGACCCAGTACTTC	CASSGTHQETQYF
TRBJ2-5	NA	TRBV29-1	NA	TGCAGCGTTGATAAGGGGGTCAGGGAGACCCAGTACTTC	CSVDKGVRETQYF
TRBJ2-1	TRBD1	TRBV6-4	NA	TGTGCCAGCAGTGGACAGGGCATAGGAGAGCAGTTCTTC	CASSGQGIGEQFF
TRBJ2-1	TRBD2	TRBV11-2	NA	TGTGCCAGCAGCTTACCGGCGAGCGGGGGGGCCGTTGAGCAGTTCTTC	CASSLPASGGAVEQFF
TRBJ2-7	TRBD1	TRBV29-1	few	TGCAGCGTTGCGACAGGGGTGTTGGAGCAGTACTTC	CSVATGVLEQYF
TRBJ2-7	NA	TRBV30	NA	TGTGCCTGGAGTCGGGCAATTTCCCCCTACGAGCAGTACTTC	CAWSRAISPYEQYF
TRBJ1-2	NA	TRBV7-3	NA	TGTGCCAGCAGCTCCGGACAGCCCGGTGCAGGCTACACCTTC	CASSSGQPGAGYTF
TRBJ1-6	NA	TRBV5-1	NA	TGCGCCAGCAGCGGAAGCCTAGCAGGGATGGATTCACCCCTCCACTTT	CASSGSLAGMDSPLHF
TRBJ2-1	NA	TRBV7-3	NA	TGTGCCAGCAGCTCTCAAATCGGGTCCTACAATGAGCAGTTCTTC	CASSSQIGSYNEQFF
TRBJ2-4	NA	TRBV11-2	NA	TGTGCCAGCAGCCCGCGAGACATTCAGTACTTC	CASSPRDIQYF